This T cell receptor (beta chain) emerged from a study of STAT5B mutations in CD4+ large granular lymphocyte leukemia (dated by TCRdb to between 2021 and 2022). A note on the overall study: Among healthy controls, the CDR3 'QG' motif was associated with a particular HLA allele. Flow cytometry performed on FACSCanto II or FACSVerse showed that the purified fractions had more than 95% purity among lymphocytes. The TCRbeta repertoires of CD4+ T-cell large granular lymphocyte leukemia patients were compared with the TCRbeta repertoires of healthy blood donors. General conclusions and limits of the study: Greater clonality appeared to be present in CD4-sorted patient repertoires than in healthy CD4+ repertoires, and the difference was retained after the putative leukemic clones were removed. Data were not HLA-matched; higher clonality in CD4+ versus CD8+ T-LGLL could reflect the relatively small sample size. Main leukemic clonotypes were private to each patient, although about a quarter of the main leukemic clonotypes were found at low frequency in the non-leukemic repertoires of other patients.

The immunoSEQ assay at survey resolution was used to sequence TCRbeta rearrangements from genomic DNA. Turning to the authors' computational methods: In the TCR sequencing data, the lowest productive clonotype frequency that could be detected was 2.59 x 10-5. Analyses included only productive TCRbeta rearrangements, meaning complete and in-frame sequences. Clonality for each sample was calculated as Simpson clonality in the immunoSEQ Analyzer version 3.0. Clones were categorized by frequency as very rare, small, medium, large (1-20%) or hyperexpanded (>20%). Generation probabilities were estimated with OLGA 1.2.3, V-gene circos plots were made with VDJtools, specificities were looked up in VDJdb, and CDR3 motifs were identified with GLIPH. The source is immuneACCESS, and TCRdb retained only in-frame sequences with V and J called. Part of the clones is not carried over; for the studies checked, unresolved V genes explain less than half of this, and the remainder is unexplained. Clone size and V and J calls were adopted from that table, with D and trimming inferred from the DNA. The sample has around 37,000 clones on record, approximately 72% of them singletons. The ten largest clonotypes hold less than 0.7% of the sample.

Concerning this clone itself: Which antigen it targets is not known. The record has no base qualities; no much larger clone is one base away.

Healthy controls were fewer than 40 blood donors whose buffy coats came from the Finnish Red Cross blood service. All TCR-sequenced material derived from peripheral blood: patient blood samples and healthy donor buffy coats. Ficoll-Hypaque gradient centrifugation was used to isolate peripheral blood mononuclear cells. CD4+ cells were purified magnetically from the buffy coats of healthy controls. The Gentra Puregene Cell and Tissue kit was used to extract genomic DNA, and a Qubit 2.0 fluorometer was used to measure the amount of genomic DNA. This clonotype was sampled from a human donor in good health. The sequenced material came from CD4+ T cells from blood buffy coats.

The sequence in DNA is TGTGCCAGCAGTGACTCCGCCAGCGGGACCCACAATGAGCAGTTCTTC. The encoded protein is CASSDSASGTHNEQFF. The V and J genes are TRBV6-4 and TRBJ2-1, and TRBD2 aligns with 7 junction nucleotides. V is trimmed back by 0 bases and J by 5 bases, and the junction contains 7 bases that no gene match accounts for. CDR1 and CDR2 are drawn from the germline V gene: MRHNA, SNTAGT. There are 16 amino acids in the CDR3, from cysteine to phenylalanine inclusive. Kept here is only the CDR3 DNA, which spans 48 bases and is read in frame from base 1.